What follows are 26 T cell receptor beta chains derived from one specimen sequenced in a study of cytomegalovirus exposure and HLA in healthy donors. Profiling relied on immunoSEQ multiplex PCR, and the TCRdb table lists in-frame clones only, not all of them. The profile covers some 98,000 clones, with around 88% appearing a single time and 3% to 4.5% taken by the ten largest. The specimen sequenced was PBMCs. These TCRs come from a woman aged 30 to 39 in good health and CMV-seronegative.

This chain connects TRBV9 to TRBJ2-7; a weak D match, TRBD2 (6 bases). The CDR3 consists of 16 residues. Germline lookup yields CDR1 SGDLS and CDR2 YYNGEE. The ends were cut back, 3 bases at V and 6 bases at J, with 22 bases in the middle. The CDR3: CASSAESRGTLGEQYF. The DNA for the CDR3 is TGTGCCAGCAGCGCCGAGAGTCGGGGGACCTTGGGCGAGCAGTACTTC.

The chain has TRBV28 and TRBJ2-4, with D perhaps matching TRBD1 (5 bases). Germline loops: CDR1 MDHEN, CDR2 SYDVKM. The CDR3 consists of 13 residues. The germline V and J ends were trimmed by 5 bases and 7 bases, with 12 bases remaining between them. CDR3 region: CASSRQGLNIQYF. CDR3 in DNA: TGTGCCAGCAGTAGGCAGGGCCTTAACATTCAGTACTTC.

J is TRBJ2-3 and V is TRBV6-1, with D possibly matching TRBD2 (6 bases). With 4 bases removed from V and 11 bases from J, the gap between germline ends came to 10 bases. The CDR3 has 11 residues. Germline values: CDR1 MNHNS, CDR2 SASEGT. The CDR3 coding sequence is TGTGCCAGCAGTGTCCCGGGGGTGCAGTATTTT. This encodes CASSVPGVQYF.

V and J are TRBV5-4 and TRBJ2-3; the D gene is possibly TRBD1 (6 bases). Germline loops: CDR1 SGHNT, CDR2 YYREEE (reference sequence). V lost 5 bases and J lost 4, with 17 bases in between. The CDR3 spans 15 residues. CDR3 DNA sequence: TGTGCCAGCAGAAGTACAGGGACCATCTCAGATACGCAGTATTTT. Translated, it gives CASRSTGTISDTQYF.

CDR3 sequence (DNA): TGTGCCAGCAGCTTAATGAGGTCGGGCTACACCTTC. Translated: CASSLMRSGYTF. The chain combines TRBV7-9 with TRBJ1-2; the D is unclear. The CDR3 runs 12 residues. Germline lookup yields CDR1 SEHNR and CDR2 FQNEAQ (reference sequence). The V and J ends lost 2 bases and 8 bases respectively, with 9 bases between them.

The chain is built from TRBV15 and TRBJ2-7; 7 positions agree with TRBD2. The junction had 6 bases not matched to a gene; V was cut back by 0 bases and J by 4 bases. Germline V gene data show CDR1 as LNHNV and CDR2 as YYDKDF (reference sequence). The CDR3 extends over 15 amino acids. The CDR3 DNA reads as TGTGCCACCAGCAGAGATATGGCTAGCGGATACGAGCAGTACTTC. Residues: CATSRDMASGYEQYF.

Comments on this clone: It may be a read error: a sequence one base away is much more abundant. The rearrangement joins TRBV4-3 to TRBJ2-2; TRBD2 matches at 14 bases. This CDR3 spans 18 amino acids. Germline V lookup: CDR1 LGHNA, CDR2 YSLEER. The CDR3 loop is CASSQSTGTSGRTGEMFF. CDR3 in DNA: TGCGCCAGCAGCCAATCTACCGGGACTAGCGGGAGAACCGGGGAGATGTTTTTT.

The chain uses TRBV27 and TRBJ1-5; TRBD1 is a possible D gene (6 bases). CDR1 is MNHEY, CDR2 SMNVEV, per germline (reference sequence). V was pared by 3 bases and J by 5 bases, with 17 bases between. The CDR3 runs to 16 residues. CDR3: CASSFGPNRADQPQHF. CDR3 bases: TGTGCCAGCAGTTTCGGCCCCAACAGGGCCGATCAGCCCCAGCATTTT.

This clone was observed a single time. This sequence joins TRBV7-8 and TRBJ1-2; D perhaps matches TRBD1 (5 bases). The CDR3 loop spans 13 amino acids. Germline values: CDR1 SGHVS, CDR2 FQNEAQ. V was clipped by 2 bases and J by 3 bases, with 7 bases between them. CDR3 loop: CASSLQGDYGYTF. CDR3 nucleotides: TGTGCCAGCAGCTTACAGGGTGACTATGGCTACACCTTC.

J is TRBJ2-3 and V is TRBV5-4, with 7 bases fitting TRBD2. The length of the CDR3 is 14 residues. The germline V gene encodes CDR1 SGHNT and CDR2 YYREEE (reference sequence). V shed 9 bases and J 0 bases; nucleotides not matched to a gene: 7. The CDR3 reads CATLGGSSTDTQYF. CDR3 DNA: TGTGCCACCTTGGGGGGGTCAAGCACAGATACGCAGTATTTT.

The chain links TRBV7-7 to TRBJ1-5; tentatively, D is TRBD1 (5 bases). CDR3 length: 20 residues. In germline, CDR1 is SSHAT, CDR2 FNYEAQ (reference sequence). Between the trimmed V and J ends, which lost 5 bases and 1 base, there was a span of 27 bases. The CDR3 coding sequence is TGTGCCAGCAGCCGCAACTTTAGGGACTGGGCTCAGGCGAGCAATCAGCCCCAGCATTTT. Protein: CASSRNFRDWAQASNQPQHF.

The rearrangement joins TRBV7-9 to TRBJ1-2, with 10 bases matching TRBD1. CDR3 size: 17 residues. Germline loops: CDR1 SEHNR, CDR2 FQNEAQ (reference sequence). Trimming cost V 6 bases and J 0 bases; bases outside gene matches: 10. The CDR3 loop reads CASRPGQGVTANYGYTF. CDR3 bases: TGTGCCAGCAGACCTGGACAGGGGGTCACAGCTAACTATGGCTACACCTTC.

This chain uses TRBV6-5 with TRBJ2-1; D remains unclear. The CDR3 runs 11 residues. Deletions cut 4 bases from V and 14 bases from J, with 12 bases between. CDR1 and CDR2 from the germline V gene are MNHEY and SVGAGI. In DNA, the CDR3 is TGTGCCAGCAGTTCCCCCGGAGAGGAGTTCTTC. Translation: CASSSPGEEFF.

The rearrangement links TRBV7-9 to TRBJ1-1; D ambiguous. The CDR3 covers 16 residues. The germline V gene encodes CDR1 SEHNR and CDR2 FQNEAQ (reference sequence). V gave up 5 bases and J gave up 5 bases, with 21 bases separating them. CDR3 in amino acids: CASSGLSRTAGTEAFF. For the CDR3, the DNA is TGTGCCAGCAGCGGATTATCGCGGACGGCGGGGACTGAAGCTTTCTTT.

CDR3: CASMGRVGRGYTF. The CDR3 DNA reads TGTGCCAGCATGGGCCGAGTGGGGCGGGGCTACACCTTC. The chain couples TRBV6-5 to TRBJ1-2; weak D call: TRBD1 (5 bases). The germline CDR1 and CDR2 sequences are MNHEY and SVGAGI. Deletions cut 7 bases from V and 8 bases from J, with 17 bases between. This CDR3 comprises 13 residues.

This rearrangement joins TRBV29-1 to TRBJ2-2, with D hard to call. V was clipped by 4 bases and J by 8 bases, with 14 bases between them. Germline assignment: CDR1 SQVTM and CDR2 ANQGSEA. The CDR3 extends over 13 amino acids. CDR3 protein: CSVGIGRGGELFF. In nucleotides, the CDR3 is TGCAGCGTTGGTATCGGCCGAGGAGGGGAGCTGTTTTTT.

V and J are TRBV5-1 and TRBJ2-3, with 12 bases fitting TRBD2. Germline V gives CDR1 SGHRS, CDR2 YFSETQ. Trimming took 1 base from V and 0 from J; bases not matched to a gene: 6. The CDR3 runs 18 residues. CDR3 residues: CASSLPAGLAGSTDTQYF. In DNA, the CDR3 is TGCGCCAGCAGCTTGCCTGCTGGACTAGCGGGGAGCACAGATACGCAGTATTTT.

The chain combines TRBV7-2 with TRBJ2-7; D is uncertain. The germline V gene has CDR1 SGHTA and CDR2 FQGNSA. This CDR3 spans 15 amino acids. Between the trimmed V and J ends, which lost 5 bases and 0 bases, there was a span of 14 bases. CDR3 sequence (DNA): TGTGCCAGCAGCACCCGACTCGTCCCCTCCTACGAGCAGTACTTC. It is translated as CASSTRLVPSYEQYF.

The CDR3 nucleotides read TGTGCCAGCAGCTTAGGCAGGGTCGGCTATGGCTACACCTTC. Protein sequence: CASSLGRVGYGYTF. The chain links TRBV7-8 to TRBJ1-2; weak D call: TRBD1 (5 bases). The V and J ends lost 1 base and 4 bases respectively, with 10 bases between them. The CDR3 consists of 14 residues. The germline V gene has CDR1 SGHVS and CDR2 FQNEAQ.

V gene TRBV7-8 combines with J gene TRBJ2-7, with 10 bases fitting TRBD1. The trim removed 5 bases at V and 4 bases at J, leaving 8 bases unmatched. Germline CDR1 and CDR2: SGHVS and FQNEAQ. The CDR3 runs to 15 residues. The CDR3 loop reads CASSRLGTGDYEQYF. CDR3 bases: TGTGCCAGCAGCCGACTCGGGACAGGGGATTACGAGCAGTACTTC.

The genes are TRBV6-6 and TRBJ1-1, with D possibly being TRBD1 (5 bases). CDR1 and CDR2 from the germline V gene are MNHNY and SVGAGI (reference sequence). Trimming took 6 bases from V and 1 from J, leaving 9 bases between them. The CDR3 contains 13 residues. As DNA, the CDR3 is TGTGCCAGCAGGCGACAGAGGAACACTGAAGCTTTCTTT. It specifies CASRRQRNTEAFF.

The chain joins TRBV5-4 to TRBJ2-7, with D perhaps TRBD1 (5 bases). The CDR3 covers 15 residues. Germline CDR1 SGHNT, CDR2 YYREEE (reference sequence). Trimming cost V 0 bases and J 5 bases, with 15 bases left between them. The CDR3 bases are TGTGCCAGCAGCTTGGGTGTCAAGGGGCAGAACGAGCAGTACTTC. Encoded protein: CASSLGVKGQNEQYF.

The gene calls are TRBV11-3 and TRBJ2-3; the match to TRBD1 covers 9 bases. Germline V gene data show CDR1 as SGHNT and CDR2 as YENEEA. This CDR3 contains 14 residues. V shed 5 bases, J shed 8 bases, and the junction held 8 bases outside the gene matches. The CDR3 reads CASSRDRDRSTQYF. CDR3 coding DNA: TGTGCCAGCAGCCGGGACAGGGACCGGAGTACGCAGTATTTT.

Of note for this clone: This CDR3 is missing its conserved last phenylalanine or tryptophan, likely due to a read error. The DNA is left out, because the CDR3 cannot be placed on it with certainty; the CDR3 is given as TCRdb lists it. This sequence joins TRBV11-2 and TRBJ2-4; whether TRBD1, the table's D call, matches the DNA was not checked. The germline V gene has CDR1 SGHAT and CDR2 FQNNGV. With termini counted, the CDR3 has 11 amino acids. The CDR3 is CASSLAGQGLD.

In its sample, this clone was seen once. The rearrangement links TRBV27 to TRBJ2-1; 7 positions agree with TRBD2. The CDR3 sequence is 16 residues long. Germline V gene sequence: CDR1 MNHEY, CDR2 SMNVEV (reference sequence). V shed 6 bases, J shed 8 bases, and the junction held 16 bases outside the gene matches. CDR3 coding DNA: TGTGCCAGCAGCCACTTCGAGCGGGGCCCGGACCATGAGCAGTTCTTC. Translation: CASSHFERGPDHEQFF.

The chain uses TRBV28 and TRBJ1-4, with D unresolved. Germline values: CDR1 MDHEN, CDR2 SYDVKM. CDR3 length equals 14 residues. V was trimmed by 5 bases and J by 3 bases, leaving 10 bases between them. This CDR3 is CASSGSGANEKLFF. In DNA form, the CDR3 reads TGTGCCAGCAGTGGCTCCGGGGCTAATGAAAAACTGTTTTTT. Full variable domain (outside the CDR3, taken from reference TRBV28 and TRBJ1-4): DVKVTQSSRYLVKRTGEKVFLECVQDMDHENMFWYRQDPGLGLRLIYFSYDVKMKEKGDIPEGYSVSREKKERFSLILESASTNQTSMYLCASSGSGANEKLFFGSGTQLSVL.